This entry is about one T cell receptor (beta chain). Per the germline V gene, CDR1 is SGHVS and CDR2 is FQNEAQ. Trimming took 3 bases from V and 3 from J, leaving 12 bases between them. There are 15 residues in the CDR3. The tumor samples were collected prior to definitive surgery or chemotherapy. This sample stems from a study of high-grade serous ovarian cancer treatment subgroups. Assay used: immunoSEQ multiplex PCR; TCRdb lists only in-frame clones, some missing. The sample has just under 4,000 clones, about three quarters seen once. This rearrangement joins TRBV7-8 to TRBJ2-1, with D perhaps matching TRBD1 or TRBD2 (5 bases each). Material: tumor tissue. The sequence derives from a human donor with high-grade serous ovarian cancer. CDR3 amino acids: CASSFEGSYYNEQFF. The CDR3 DNA reads TGTGCCAGCAGCTTTGAGGGGTCTTACTACAATGAGCAGTTCTTC.